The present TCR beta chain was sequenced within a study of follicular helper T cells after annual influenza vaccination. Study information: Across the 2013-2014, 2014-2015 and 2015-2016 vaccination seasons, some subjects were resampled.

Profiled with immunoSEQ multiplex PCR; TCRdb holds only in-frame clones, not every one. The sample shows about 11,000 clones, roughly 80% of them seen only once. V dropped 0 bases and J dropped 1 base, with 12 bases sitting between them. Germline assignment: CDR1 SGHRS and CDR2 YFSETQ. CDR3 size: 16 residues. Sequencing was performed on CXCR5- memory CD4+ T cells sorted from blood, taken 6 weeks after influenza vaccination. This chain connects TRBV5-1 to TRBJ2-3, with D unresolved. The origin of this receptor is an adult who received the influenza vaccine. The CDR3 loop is CASSLESRSGTDTQYF. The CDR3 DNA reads TGCGCCAGCAGCTTGGAGTCGAGGTCAGGCACAGATACGCAGTATTTT.